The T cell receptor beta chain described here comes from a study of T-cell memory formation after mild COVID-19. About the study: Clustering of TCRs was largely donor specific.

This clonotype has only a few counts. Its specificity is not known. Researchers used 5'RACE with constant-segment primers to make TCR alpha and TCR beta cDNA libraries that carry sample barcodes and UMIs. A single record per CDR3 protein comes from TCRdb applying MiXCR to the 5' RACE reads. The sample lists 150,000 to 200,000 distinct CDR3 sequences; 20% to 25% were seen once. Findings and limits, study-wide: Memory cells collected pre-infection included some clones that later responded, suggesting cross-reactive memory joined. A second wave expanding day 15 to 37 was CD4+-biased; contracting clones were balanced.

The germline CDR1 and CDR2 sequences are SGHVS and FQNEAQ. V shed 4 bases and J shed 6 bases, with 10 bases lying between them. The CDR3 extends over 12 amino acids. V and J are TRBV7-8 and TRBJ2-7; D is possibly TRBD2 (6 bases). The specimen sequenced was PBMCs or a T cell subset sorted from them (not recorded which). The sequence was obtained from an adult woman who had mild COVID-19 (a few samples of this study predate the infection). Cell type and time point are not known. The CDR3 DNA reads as TGTGCCAGCAGCTCCGGACTAATCGAGCAGTACTTC. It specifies CASSSGLIEQYF.